This T cell receptor beta chain was identified in a study of shared clonotypes between healthy human individuals. This CDR3 is 14 amino acids long. V was cut by 2 bases and J by 3 bases, with 10 bases left in between. Germline V lookup: CDR1 MGHRA, CDR2 YSYEKL. Data came from immunoSEQ multiplex PCR; TCRdb stores just in-frame clones and leaves some out. Among hundreds of thousands of clones listed, 85% to 95% were seen once. CD45RO-negative, CCR7-selected cells formed the naive CD8 fraction, which excluded terminally differentiated effector memory CD45RA+ cells. The donors, healthy adults who were HIV-negative, had experienced no recent acute infections or vaccinations.

Sequenced sample: naive CD8+ T cells sorted from blood. V and J are TRBV4-1 and TRBJ1-2; D remains ambiguous. The receptor was derived from a woman aged 25 to 45 in good health. The CDR3 DNA reads TGCGCCAGCAGCCAATCGAGGGAAGACTATGGCTACACCTTC. Its translation: CASSQSREDYGYTF.